Listed below are T cell receptor beta chains from one sample, sequenced in a study of T cell responses to AZD1222 COVID-19 vaccine. Sequencing used immunoSEQ multiplex PCR; TCRdb keeps in-frame clones, though not all of them. The table has roughly 65,000 clones, 75% to 90% seen once. Here the sequenced sample was peripheral blood, taken 28 days after the second AZD1222 dose. The origin of the receptors is an adult who received the AZD1222 COVID-19 vaccine. Each CDR3 is given with its conserved first and last residue. Each record gives: J gene, D gene, clone size, V gene, CDR3 DNA, CDR3 protein. The D gene is left open where the match is weak. Not every row has a clone size; where given, it reads once, few, many or a size class.

TRBJ1-2,-,once,TRBV21-1,TGTGCCAGCAGCAGGGGGACAGGGGGCGACCCCTACTATGGCTACACCTTC,CASSRGTGGDPYYGYTF
TRBJ2-7,TRBD1,-,TRBV19,TGTGCCAGTAGTGCCCGACAGGGCCGCTCCTACGAGCAGTACTTC,CASSARQGRSYEQYF
TRBJ1-5,TRBD1,-,TRBV2,TGTGCCAGCAGGGAGGACAGGATTGGGGGACCCCAGCATTTT,CASREDRIGGPQHF
TRBJ1-2,-,-,TRBV6-4,TGTGCCAGCAGTGAAAACGCCGGGACGACCCACGGCACCTTC,CASSENAGTTHGTF
TRBJ2-5,-,-,TRBV2,TGTGCCAGCAGCCGGTCTCAAGAGACCCAGTACTTC,CASSRSQETQYF
TRBJ2-5,TRBD1,-,TRBV24-1,TGTGCCACCAGCGAGGGGGCGCGGGAGACCCAGTACTTC,CATSEGARETQYF
TRBJ2-2,TRBD2,-,TRBV19,TGTGCCAGTAGCACTAGCGGGACTACGAACACCGGGGAGCTGTTTTTT,CASSTSGTTNTGELFF
TRBJ1-1,-,-,TRBV27,TGTGCCAGCAGTCTTTTCCTGGGCGGCGTTCGGGAAGCTTTCTTT,CASSLFLGGVREAFF
TRBJ2-2,-,-,TRBV5-4,TGTGCCAGCAGCCCAGGTGGGCCGGGAACCGGGGAGCTGTTTTTT,CASSPGGPGTGELFF
TRBJ1-2,-,-,TRBV19,TGTGCCAGTTCGATTTTGAGGGGTAATGGCTACACCTTC,CASSILRGNGYTF
TRBJ1-3,-,once,TRBV5-8,TGTGCCAGCAGCTTCCAGCAAATCTCTGGAAACACCATATATTTT,CASSFQQISGNTIYF
TRBJ1-2,-,-,TRBV2,TGTGCCAGCAGGGCCTTTACAGGGTCCCTCTTC,CASRAFTGSLF
TRBJ2-2,-,once,TRBV11-3,TGTGCCAGCAGCTTCGTGATCGGGGAGCTGTTTTTT,CASSFVIGELFF
TRBJ2-2,-,-,TRBV9,TGTGCCAGCAGCGTATTAGTTGGGAGGGAGCTGTTTTTT,CASSVLVGRELFF
TRBJ2-1,-,-,TRBV7-9,TGTGCCAGCAGCACACGCCAGGGGAGTGAGCAGTTCTTC,CASSTRQGSEQFF
TRBJ2-7,-,-,TRBV7-9,TGTGCCAGCAGCTTAGGGGGGGACGCCGAGCAGTACTTC,CASSLGGDAEQYF
TRBJ2-5,-,-,TRBV15,TGTGCCACCAGCAGAGAAGACACCCAAGAGACCCAGTACTTC,CATSREDTQETQYF
TRBJ1-1,TRBD1,-,TRBV19,TGTGCCAGTAGCCCAACCCCCGGGACAGGGGCGGTCACTGAAGCTTTCTTT,CASSPTPGTGAVTEAFF
TRBJ1-1,-,few,TRBV4-1,TGCGCCAGCAGCCAAGATAGGGGGTCAGTGAACACTGAAGCTTTCTTT,CASSQDRGSVNTEAFF
TRBJ2-4,-,-,TRBV19,TGTGCCAGTAGTATAGGGGACGGCCTAGCCAAAAACATTCAGTACTTC,CASSIGDGLAKNIQYF
TRBJ2-5,-,-,TRBV11-2,TGTGCCAGCAGCTTAACTACCCAAGAGACCCAGTACTTC,CASSLTTQETQYF
TRBJ2-5,TRBD1,many,TRBV6-5,TGTGCCAGCAGGGTAATCACAGGGGGCCAAGAGACCCAGTACTTC,CASRVITGGQETQYF
TRBJ2-6,TRBD2,-,TRBV19,TGTGCCAGTAGCCGGGGAGGGAGTCTCCGGGCCAACGTCCTGACTTTC,CASSRGGSLRANVLTF
TRBJ1-4,TRBD1,few,TRBV30,TGTGCCTGGACCCCAGGACAGGGTGGAAGGGAAAAACTGTTTTTT,CAWTPGQGGREKLFF
TRBJ2-3,TRBD1,-,TRBV20-1,TGCAGTGCTAGTGAAGACCGGGACAGGGTAGTAGGTACGCAGTATTTT,CSASEDRDRVVGTQYF
TRBJ2-3,-,-,TRBV18,TGTGCCAGCTCACCCACCGGACTTCCCACAGATACGCAGTATTTT,CASSPTGLPTDTQYF
TRBJ2-5,TRBD1,-,TRBV5-1,TGCGCCAGCAGCTTTCCAGGGCAGGGGGTAGAGACCCAGTACTTC,CASSFPGQGVETQYF
TRBJ2-1,-,-,TRBV11-2,TGTGCCAGCAGCCCAAGAAATTTGAATGAGCAGTTCTTC,CASSPRNLNEQFF
TRBJ2-5,TRBD2,once,TRBV14,TGTGCCAGCAGCCCGCTAGGTAGCGGGAAGTTTCAAGAGACCCAGTACTTC,CASSPLGSGKFQETQYF
TRBJ2-2,-,-,TRBV29-1,TGCAGCGTGGACAGGAACACCGGGGAGCTGTTTTTT,CSVDRNTGELFF
TRBJ1-2,-,once,TRBV19,TGTGCCAGTAGTTTAGCAAACGGAGGGAATGGCTACACCTTC,CASSLANGGNGYTF
TRBJ1-2,TRBD1,-,TRBV9,TGTGCCAGCAGCCTAGTGGGGACAGGATTTTATGGCTACACCTTC,CASSLVGTGFYGYTF
TRBJ2-1,TRBD2,-,TRBV24-1,TGTGCCACCAGTGATTTGGGGGGACTAGCCTTCTTC,CATSDLGGLAFF
TRBJ1-1,-,-,TRBV7-9,TGTGCCAGCAGCCCCCGACAGGATTCGGCGGAAGCTTTCTTT,CASSPRQDSAEAFF
TRBJ1-1,TRBD1,-,TRBV29-1,TGCAGCGTTGAGTCGGACAGGGGAACTGAAGCTTTCTTT,CSVESDRGTEAFF